Below, 25 T cell receptor beta chains from the same sample are listed, as sequenced in a study of shared clonotypes between healthy human individuals. The method was immunoSEQ multiplex PCR; TCRdb's version includes in-frame clones alone and lacks a portion of them. The sample has approximately 2.1 million clones, 93% seen once. Sequencing was carried out using naive CD4+ T cells from PBMCs. Subset noted: CD45RA+ positively selected. Receptors originate from a man between 18 and 29 years old in good health. Some clones in this sample may be carry-over from other donors' samples.

To note about this clone: Different DNA sequences within this sample yield the same CDR3. The genes are TRBV5-1 and TRBJ1-1; 8 nucleotides align to TRBD1. The CDR3 extends over 15 amino acids. J gave up 5 bases and V 4 bases, and 10 bases lay outside the gene matches. Per germline, CDR1 SGHRS and CDR2 YFSETQ. CDR3 loop: CASSPRTGPGTEAFF. In nucleotides, the CDR3 is TGCGCCAGCAGCCCGCGGACAGGGCCGGGAACTGAAGCTTTCTTT.

This chain uses TRBV21-1 with TRBJ1-4; the table's D call, TRBD1, has no DNA check behind it. TRBV21-1 is a known pseudogene. CDR3 length: 19 residues. This CDR3 is CARRRQTGGKISIWGKLFF. CDR3 nucleotide sequence: TGTGCCAGACGAAGACAAACAGGGGGAAAAATATCCATTTGGGGAAAACTGTTTTTT.

For this clone: An end of the junction differs from the germline gene, which may be a read error. This chain connects TRBV6-4 to TRBJ2-1; D ambiguous. CDR1 and CDR2 from the germline V gene are MRHNA and SNTAGT. There are 13 residues in the CDR3. This CDR3 reads CASSGETSNQQFF. In DNA, the CDR3 is TGTGCCAGCAGTGGAGAAACCTCCAATCAGCAGTTCTTC.

The table lists this clone with a few counts. This chain links TRBV7-8 with TRBJ1-5, with unresolved D. CDR3 length: 16 residues. V was pared by 0 bases and J by 3 bases, with 12 bases between. CDR1 and CDR2 from the germline V gene are SGHVS and FQNEAQ. CDR3 sequence (DNA): TGTGCCAGCAGCTTAGCGGGCAGGTTAATCAATCAGCCCCAGCATTTT. Encoded protein: CASSLAGRLINQPQHF.

This chain joins TRBV19 and TRBJ1-3; D remains unclear. V was pared by 6 bases and J by 4 bases, with 13 bases between. The germline gives CDR1 LNHDA, CDR2 SQIVND (reference sequence). The CDR3 is made up of 14 amino acids. The CDR3 loop is CASSPASNGNTIYF. In nucleotides, the CDR3 is TGTGCCAGTAGCCCCGCGAGCAACGGAAACACCATATATTTT.

Here the CDR3 reads CASSLELAGDTQYF. In DNA, the CDR3 is TGTGCCAGCAGCTTGGAGCTAGCGGGAGATACGCAGTATTTT. The chain joins TRBV5-4 to TRBJ2-3, with TRBD2 matching 8 bases. CDR1 is SGHNT and CDR2 is YYREEE in the germline V gene (reference sequence). The ends lost 0 bases at V and 5 bases at J; junction bases unmatched: 2. The CDR3 has 14 amino acids.

The rearrangement uses TRBV15 and TRBJ2-3; 8 bases agree with TRBD2. This CDR3 region has 16 residues. Germline CDR1 and CDR2: LNHNV and YYDKDF (reference sequence). Germline trimming cut 0 bases from V and 1 base from J; bases unmatched to any gene: 3. The CDR3 is CATSRDRGGRTDTQYF. The CDR3 DNA reads TGTGCCACCAGCAGAGATCGGGGGGGACGCACAGATACGCAGTATTTT. The entire variable domain, with the rest obtained from reference TRBV15 and TRBJ2-3, is as follows: DAMVIQNPRYQVTQFGKPVTLSCSQTLNHNVMYWYQQKSSQAPKLLFHYYDKDFNNEADTPDNFQSRRPNTSFCFLDIRSPGLGDTAMYLCATSRDRGGRTDTQYFGPGTRLTVL.

Comment on this clone: Other DNA sequences within the sample encode an identical CDR3. This chain links TRBV9 with TRBJ2-7, with TRBD2 identical over 7 bases. Per germline, CDR1 SGDLS and CDR2 YYNGEE. This CDR3 has 15 amino acids. V lost 2 bases to trimming and J lost 0 bases; unmatched junction nucleotides: 5. Here the CDR3 reads CASSVSSGFSYEQYF. CDR3 nucleotides: TGTGCCAGCAGCGTTTCTAGCGGATTCTCCTACGAGCAGTACTTC. The full variable domain, in which reference TRBV9 and TRBJ2-7 provide the parts outside the CDR3, is DSGVTQTPKHLITATGQRVTLRCSPRSGDLSVYWYQQSLDQGLQFLIQYYNGEERAKGNILERFSAQQFPDLHSELNLSSLELGDSALYFCASSVSSGFSYEQYFGPGTRLTVT.

This clone was counted a single time. The same CDR3 also results from other DNA sequences found in this sample. The genes are TRBV28 and TRBJ1-2; D is possibly TRBD1 (5 bases). Trimming left V 3 bases short and J 8 bases short, with 13 bases between. Germline V gene sequence: CDR1 MDHEN, CDR2 SYDVKM. The CDR3 covers 13 residues. In DNA, the CDR3 is TGTGCCAGCAGTTTCCCGGGGACCGGAGGCTACACCTTC. Translation gives CASSFPGTGGYTF.

The V gene is TRBV5-1, the J gene TRBJ1-5, with 9 nucleotides matching TRBD1. CDR1 and CDR2 (germline): SGHRS, YFSETQ. Losses at the gene ends were 3 bases for V and 5 bases for J; bases not matched to a gene: 6. This CDR3 contains 15 residues. The chain's CDR3 is CASSSGTGWDQPQHF. The CDR3 DNA follows: TGCGCCAGCAGCTCAGGGACAGGGTGGGATCAGCCCCAGCATTTT.

The rearrangement links TRBV4-1 to TRBJ2-1, with 11 bases aligning to TRBD2. CDR3 size: 19 residues. Germline CDR1 reads MGHRA; CDR2 reads YSYEKL. Trimming at V came to 0 bases and at J to 7 bases, leaving 14 bases not matched to a gene. The CDR3 DNA follows: TGCGCCAGCAGCCAAGAAGGCTCAGGGGCTAGCGGGAGGCTAAATGAGCAGTTCTTC. It codes for CASSQEGSGASGRLNEQFF.

This chain links TRBV7-2 with TRBJ1-5, with unresolved D. V gave up 1 base and J gave up 2 bases, with 9 bases separating them. The length of the CDR3 is 15 residues. Per the germline V gene, CDR1 is SGHTA and CDR2 is FQGNSA. The CDR3 is CASSLVGVRNQPQHF. CDR3 nucleotide sequence: TGTGCCAGCAGCTTAGTCGGGGTGCGCAATCAGCCCCAGCATTTT.

The CDR3 loop reads CASSLPVRGLSGNTIYF. The CDR3 DNA sequence: TGTGCCAGCTCCTTACCGGTTCGTGGACTCTCTGGAAACACCATATATTTT. The rearrangement uses TRBV18 and TRBJ1-3; D not resolved. CDR1 is KGHSH and CDR2 is LQKENI in the germline V gene. This CDR3 is built from 17 residues. V was pared by 6 bases and J by 0 bases, with 18 bases between.

The V call is TRBV7-2, the J call TRBJ2-1, with 7 bases that match TRBD2. Germline CDR1 and CDR2: SGHTA and FQGNSA. The CDR3 spans 17 residues. Trimming at V came to 2 bases and at J to 7 bases, leaving 14 bases not matched to a gene. The CDR3 loop is CASSLSVTGGGWNEQFF. DNA for the CDR3: TGTGCCAGCAGCTTATCTGTAACGGGAGGAGGATGGAATGAGCAGTTCTTC.

The chain combines TRBV6-5 with TRBJ2-2; no clear D gene. Trimming cost V 0 bases and J 6 bases, with 14 bases left between them. The CDR3 length is 16 residues. From germline, CDR1 is MNHEY and CDR2 SVGAGI. This CDR3 reads CASSYSISPRSGELFF. The CDR3 nucleotides are TGTGCCAGCAGTTACTCGATTAGTCCGCGTTCCGGGGAGCTGTTTTTT.

The chain has TRBV6-6 and TRBJ2-7; D is undetermined. Between the trimmed V and J ends, which lost 8 bases and 6 bases, there was a span of 8 bases. The CDR3 loop spans 10 amino acids. The germline V gene has CDR1 MNHNY and CDR2 SVGAGI (reference sequence). The CDR3 sequence is CASGRAEQYF. Here the CDR3 DNA reads TGTGCCAGCGGAAGAGCCGAGCAGTACTTC.

The rearrangement joins TRBV7-9 to TRBJ1-1, with a tentative D call TRBD1 (6 bases). This CDR3 contains 15 residues. Germline CDR1 SEHNR, CDR2 FQNEAQ (reference sequence). Trimming took off 2 bases at V and 3 bases at J, with 13 bases between the two ends. This CDR3 reads CASSLKIWGHTEAFF. The CDR3 DNA follows: TGTGCCAGCAGCTTAAAAATCTGGGGGCACACTGAAGCTTTCTTT. The full variable domain, in which reference TRBV7-9 and TRBJ1-1 provide the parts outside the CDR3, is DTGVSQNPRHKITKRGQNVTFRCDPISEHNRLYWYRQTLGQGPEFLTYFQNEAQLEKSRLLSDRFSAERPKGSFSTLEIQRTEQGDSAMYLCASSLKIWGHTEAFFGQGTRLTVV.

The chain combines TRBV7-9 with TRBJ2-3, with a tentative D call TRBD1 (5 bases). The CDR3 runs to 15 residues. V was trimmed by 5 bases and J by 2 bases, leaving 14 bases between them. Germline CDR1 reads SEHNR; CDR2 reads FQNEAQ (reference sequence). The CDR3, as DNA: TGTGCCAGCAGCCTATCTCGACAGCTCACAGATACGCAGTATTTT. Amino acid sequence: CASSLSRQLTDTQYF.

The J gene is TRBJ1-2, the V gene TRBV6-1; possibly TRBD1 for D (5 bases). Germline V lookup: CDR1 MNHNS, CDR2 SASEGT. Trimming removed 7 bases at V and 6 bases at J, with 15 bases between. There are 13 residues in the CDR3. The CDR3 region is CASNPGGWNGYTF. CDR3 bases: TGTGCCAGCAATCCTGGGGGGTGGAATGGCTACACCTTC.

The count of this clone is one. This rearrangement joins TRBV28 to TRBJ2-5; D could derive from TRBD1 or TRBD2 (6 bases each). Deletions cut 3 bases from V and 0 bases from J, with 14 bases between. Germline V gives CDR1 MDHEN, CDR2 SYDVKM. This CDR3 has 16 residues. The CDR3 DNA sequence: TGTGCCAGCAGTTTCCCCCTGAGGGGGGACCAAGAGACCCAGTACTTC. It specifies CASSFPLRGDQETQYF.

This sequence joins TRBV4-2 and TRBJ2-2, with 9 bases fitting TRBD1. The CDR3 loop spans 16 amino acids. Germline V gives CDR1 LGHNA, CDR2 YNFKEQ. With V trimmed by 0 bases and J by 7 bases, 6 bases remained unmatched. The CDR3 DNA follows: TGTGCCAGCAGCCAAGATCGGCGACAGGGGGTCGGGGAGCTGTTTTTT. It specifies CASSQDRRQGVGELFF.

The gene calls are TRBV6-5 and TRBJ2-1; the D is unclear. This CDR3 has 15 residues. The V end lost 0 bases, the J end lost 0 bases, and 6 bases lay between the germline ends. Per germline, CDR1 MNHEY and CDR2 SVGAGI. The DNA for the CDR3 is TGTGCCAGCAGTTACTCTTTTGGCTCCTACAATGAGCAGTTCTTC. This translates into CASSYSFGSYNEQFF.

The chain couples TRBV5-1 to TRBJ2-7; 8 nucleotides align to TRBD2. The trim removed 4 bases at V and 5 bases at J, leaving 5 bases unmatched. This CDR3 has 13 residues. Germline V CDR1 and CDR2: SGHRS, YFSETQ. CDR3 bases: TGCGCCAGCAGCACTCCGGGGGGGAACGAGCAGTACTTC. Translating it yields CASSTPGGNEQYF.

J is TRBJ2-1 and V is TRBV6-5; 11 positions match TRBD2. J lost 10 bases, V lost 7 bases, and 6 bases had no gene match. Germline CDR1 and CDR2: MNHEY and SVGAGI. The CDR3 covers 13 residues. This CDR3 reads CASKLAGVGEQFF. The CDR3 DNA sequence: TGTGCCAGCAAACTAGCGGGAGTGGGCGAGCAGTTCTTC.

The chain is built from TRBV7-2 and TRBJ2-7; perhaps D is TRBD1 or TRBD2 (5 bases each). From germline, CDR1 is SGHTA and CDR2 FQGNSA. This CDR3 has 13 residues. V lost 5 bases to trimming and J lost 5 bases, with 13 bases between them. As DNA, the CDR3 is TGTGCCAGCAGCCTCGGACACGGGGACGAGCAGTACTTC. As protein: CASSLGHGDEQYF.